Each of the 21 T cell receptor beta chains below was sequenced from the same sample in a study of PD-1 blockade in mismatch repair-deficient tumors. This table comes from immunoSEQ multiplex PCR, and its TCRdb copy is limited to in-frame clones, with some not included. The sample lists about 110,000 clones, 60% to 85% occurring once. Sequencing used peripheral blood, obtained 60 weeks after starting pembrolizumab. The source of these receptors is an adult with mismatch repair-deficient cancer.

The chain uses TRBV19 and TRBJ2-1; TRBD1 agrees at 8 bases. CDR1 is LNHDA, CDR2 SQIVND, per germline (reference sequence). V was pared by 6 bases and J by 4 bases, with 8 bases of the junction left unmatched. This CDR3 has 15 amino acids. The CDR3, as DNA: TGTGCCAGTAGCCCGGACAGGGTGAGTTACAATGAGCAGTTCTTC. Residues: CASSPDRVSYNEQFF.

The V gene is TRBV28, the J gene TRBJ1-3, with D tentatively TRBD1 (6 bases). Trimming removed 6 bases from V and 4 bases from J, with 22 bases in between. CDR1 is MDHEN, CDR2 SYDVKM, per germline. This CDR3 has 17 residues. The CDR3 region is CASSPGEGRWSGNTIYF. The CDR3 bases are TGTGCCAGCAGCCCAGGGGAGGGGCGCTGGTCAGGAAACACCATATATTTT.

The rearrangement links TRBV6-5 to TRBJ1-2; D unclear. The germline gives CDR1 MNHEY, CDR2 SVGAGI. V was pared by 5 bases and J by 7 bases, with 8 bases between. There are 11 residues in the CDR3. CDR3 in amino acids: CASSASGGYTF. CDR3 DNA sequence: TGTGCCAGCAGTGCCTCGGGTGGCTACACCTTC.

This chain uses TRBV9 with TRBJ2-1; TRBD2 matches 7 bases. Germline CDR1 and CDR2: SGDLS and YYNGEE. Trimming at V came to 7 bases and at J to 5 bases, leaving 6 bases not matched to a gene. This CDR3 is built from 13 residues. CDR3 coding DNA: TGTGCCAGCGGGAGGGCGTGGGACAATGAGCAGTTCTTC. Translated: CASGRAWDNEQFF.

V is TRBV19 and J is TRBJ2-1; D possibly corresponds to TRBD2 (7 bases). The CDR3 contains 15 residues. Germline V CDR1 and CDR2: LNHDA, SQIVND (reference sequence). V was cut by 3 bases and J by 7 bases, with 16 bases left in between. In nucleotides, the CDR3 is TGTGCCAGTAGTATTGGGGGGGGCGCAAGGAATGAGCAGTTCTTC. Amino acids: CASSIGGGARNEQFF. Variable domain in full (rest from reference TRBV19 and TRBJ2-1): DGGITQSPKYLFRKEGQNVTLSCEQNLNHDAMYWYRQDPGQGLRLIYYSQIVNDFQKGDIAEGYSVSREKKESFPLTVTSAQKNPTAFYLCASSIGGGARNEQFFGPGTRLTVL.

This clone has only one observation. This chain links TRBV5-1 with TRBJ2-7, with 11 nucleotides matching TRBD2. There are 17 residues in the CDR3. The junction had 7 bases not matched to a gene; V was cut back by 1 base and J by 1 base. Germline V gives CDR1 SGHRS, CDR2 YFSETQ. The CDR3 bases are TGCGCCAGCAGCTTGCGGCTAGCGGGAGGTTCGTCCTACGAGCAGTACTTC. This gives the protein CASSLRLAGGSSYEQYF.

This chain links TRBV28 with TRBJ1-1, with 11 positions matching TRBD1. In germline, CDR1 is MDHEN, CDR2 SYDVKM. This CDR3 is built from 17 residues. V shed 6 bases and J 2 bases; nucleotides not matched to a gene: 11. The CDR3 DNA is TGTGCCAGCAGGGGGGACAGGGGGGACCGATTAAACACTGAAGCTTTCTTT. This encodes CASRGDRGDRLNTEAFF.

The chain joins TRBV15 to TRBJ1-5, with 10 positions matching TRBD1. The junction had 4 bases not matched to a gene; V was cut back by 3 bases and J by 5 bases. Germline values: CDR1 LNHNV, CDR2 YYDKDF (reference sequence). CDR3 length equals 15 residues. CDR3 nucleotides: TGTGCCACCAGCAGGGACAGGGGGGTGCATCAGCCCCAGCATTTT. It specifies CATSRDRGVHQPQHF.

The rearrangement joins TRBV18 to TRBJ2-1, with TRBD2 as a possible D gene (5 bases). V gave up 6 bases and J gave up 5 bases, with 11 bases separating them. CDR3 size: 13 residues. The germline CDR1 and CDR2 sequences are KGHSH and LQKENI. The CDR3 is CASSPVGDNEQFF. The CDR3 DNA follows: TGTGCCAGCTCCCCCGTGGGAGACAATGAGCAGTTCTTC.

The sample holds a few counts of this clone. The identical CDR3 is also encoded by other nucleotide sequences in the sample. The J gene is TRBJ2-3, the V gene TRBV5-1; TRBD2 aligns across 12 bases. This CDR3 is 15 amino acids long. Losses at the gene ends were 0 bases for V and 6 bases for J; bases not matched to a gene: 2. Germline CDR1 reads SGHRS; CDR2 reads YFSETQ. CDR3: CASSLGLAGADTQYF. As DNA, the CDR3 is TGCGCCAGCAGCTTGGGACTAGCGGGAGCCGATACGCAGTATTTT.

This chain connects TRBV4-1 to TRBJ2-1, with 8 bases matching TRBD2. CDR3 length: 15 amino acids. The V gene end was trimmed by 4 bases and the J gene end by 0 bases; junction bases not matched to a gene: 2. CDR1 is MGHRA and CDR2 is YSYEKL in the germline V gene. The CDR3, as DNA: TGCGCCAGCAGCCGGAGCGGGAGCTCCTACAATGAGCAGTTCTTC. Amino acids: CASSRSGSSYNEQFF.

The V and J genes are TRBV27 and TRBJ1-2; possibly TRBD1 for D (5 bases). CDR1 MNHEY and CDR2 SMNVEV come from the germline V gene (reference sequence). The ends were cut back, 2 bases at V and 6 bases at J, with 16 bases in the middle. The CDR3 is made up of 15 amino acids. This CDR3 is CASSLTPQGWHGYTF. The CDR3 DNA is TGTGCCAGCAGTTTAACCCCGCAGGGTTGGCATGGCTACACCTTC.

The rearrangement uses TRBV5-1 and TRBJ2-1; possibly TRBD1 for D (6 bases). The V and J ends lost 1 base and 8 bases respectively, with 13 bases between them. The CDR3 length is 14 residues. Germline loops: CDR1 SGHRS, CDR2 YFSETQ. CDR3 amino acids: CASSLPNPGDEQFF. The CDR3 DNA reads TGCGCCAGCAGCTTGCCGAATCCAGGGGATGAGCAGTTCTTC.

The rearrangement joins TRBV30 to TRBJ2-1; the D call may be TRBD1 or TRBD2 (8 bases each). There are 16 residues in the CDR3. Deletions cut 3 bases from V and 0 bases from J, with 15 bases between. The germline CDR1 and CDR2 sequences are GTSNPN and SVGIG (reference sequence). The CDR3 nucleotides read TGTGCCTGGAGCGGTAGCGGGACAGGCTCCTACAATGAGCAGTTCTTC. This codes for CAWSGSGTGSYNEQFF.

The J gene is TRBJ2-3, the V gene TRBV4-1; D is unresolved. Germline lookup yields CDR1 MGHRA and CDR2 YSYEKL. Trimming left V 0 bases short and J 4 bases short, with 8 bases between. This CDR3 spans 14 amino acids. CDR3 sequence: CASSQESTSDTQYF. The CDR3 DNA follows: TGCGCCAGCAGCCAAGAATCGACCTCAGATACGCAGTATTTT.

The J gene is TRBJ1-2, the V gene TRBV9; no reliable D call. The V gene's germline CDR1 is SGDLS and CDR2 YYNGEE. The CDR3 consists of 13 residues. V lost 0 bases and J 8 bases, leaving 11 bases between the germline ends. The CDR3 sequence is CASSVEGGKGYTF. The DNA of the CDR3 is TGTGCCAGCAGCGTAGAGGGAGGGAAAGGCTACACCTTC.

V is TRBV6-1 and J is TRBJ2-1; 9 nucleotides match TRBD2. This CDR3 comprises 15 residues. With V trimmed by 4 bases and J by 6 bases, 7 bases remained unmatched. The germline gives CDR1 MNHNS, CDR2 SASEGT. The DNA of the CDR3 is TGTGCCAGCAGTGCATTTAGAGCGGGGGGCAATGAGCAGTTCTTC. Residues: CASSAFRAGGNEQFF.

The chain is built from TRBV6-1 and TRBJ1-2, with D perhaps TRBD1 (5 bases). V lost 8 bases, J lost 14 bases, and 21 bases lay in between. The CDR3 covers 12 residues. Germline V lookup: CDR1 MNHNS, CDR2 SASEGT. The chain's CDR3 is CASLRDLGTETF. The CDR3 DNA is TGTGCCAGCTTAAGGGACCTCGGGACGGAGACCTTC.

The chain carries TRBV9 and TRBJ2-7; a possible D gene is TRBD2 (5 bases). The CDR3 has 14 amino acids. V was shortened by 0 bases and J by 2 bases, with 9 bases between the two germline ends. From germline, CDR1 is SGDLS and CDR2 YYNGEE. This CDR3 is CASSVATGTYEQYF. CDR3 nucleotide sequence: TGTGCCAGCAGCGTAGCTACGGGAACCTACGAGCAGTACTTC.

The chain joins TRBV30 to TRBJ2-3; D possibly corresponds to TRBD1 (5 bases). Germline values: CDR1 GTSNPN, CDR2 SVGIG (reference sequence). V was pared by 0 bases and J by 3 bases, with 13 bases between. The CDR3 runs 15 residues. The CDR3 region is CAWSVKGERTDTQYF. CDR3 bases: TGTGCCTGGAGTGTAAAAGGGGAAAGGACAGATACGCAGTATTTT.

This clone showed up just once. The genes are TRBV7-8 and TRBJ2-1; the D is unclear. Between the trimmed V and J ends, which lost 5 bases and 8 bases, there was a span of 10 bases. CDR1 and CDR2 from the germline V gene are SGHVS and FQNEAQ. This CDR3 is built from 12 residues. CDR3 coding DNA: TGTGCCAGCAGCCCTAGTCGCCATGAGCAGTTCTTC. It yields the protein CASSPSRHEQFF.